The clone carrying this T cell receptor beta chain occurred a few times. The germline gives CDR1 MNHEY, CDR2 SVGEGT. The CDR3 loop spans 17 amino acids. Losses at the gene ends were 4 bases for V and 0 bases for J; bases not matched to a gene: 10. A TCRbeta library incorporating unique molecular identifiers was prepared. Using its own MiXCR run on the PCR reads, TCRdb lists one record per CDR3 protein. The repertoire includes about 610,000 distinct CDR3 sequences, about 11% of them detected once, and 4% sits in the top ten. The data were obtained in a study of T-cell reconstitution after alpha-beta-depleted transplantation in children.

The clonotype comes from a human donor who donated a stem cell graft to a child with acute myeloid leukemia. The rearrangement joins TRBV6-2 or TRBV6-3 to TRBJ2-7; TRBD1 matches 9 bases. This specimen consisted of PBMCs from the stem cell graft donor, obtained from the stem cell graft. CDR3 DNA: TGTGCCAGCAGTTCACTCTCGGGGACAGGGAGCTCCTACGAGCAGTACTTC. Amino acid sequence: CASSSLSGTGSSYEQYF.